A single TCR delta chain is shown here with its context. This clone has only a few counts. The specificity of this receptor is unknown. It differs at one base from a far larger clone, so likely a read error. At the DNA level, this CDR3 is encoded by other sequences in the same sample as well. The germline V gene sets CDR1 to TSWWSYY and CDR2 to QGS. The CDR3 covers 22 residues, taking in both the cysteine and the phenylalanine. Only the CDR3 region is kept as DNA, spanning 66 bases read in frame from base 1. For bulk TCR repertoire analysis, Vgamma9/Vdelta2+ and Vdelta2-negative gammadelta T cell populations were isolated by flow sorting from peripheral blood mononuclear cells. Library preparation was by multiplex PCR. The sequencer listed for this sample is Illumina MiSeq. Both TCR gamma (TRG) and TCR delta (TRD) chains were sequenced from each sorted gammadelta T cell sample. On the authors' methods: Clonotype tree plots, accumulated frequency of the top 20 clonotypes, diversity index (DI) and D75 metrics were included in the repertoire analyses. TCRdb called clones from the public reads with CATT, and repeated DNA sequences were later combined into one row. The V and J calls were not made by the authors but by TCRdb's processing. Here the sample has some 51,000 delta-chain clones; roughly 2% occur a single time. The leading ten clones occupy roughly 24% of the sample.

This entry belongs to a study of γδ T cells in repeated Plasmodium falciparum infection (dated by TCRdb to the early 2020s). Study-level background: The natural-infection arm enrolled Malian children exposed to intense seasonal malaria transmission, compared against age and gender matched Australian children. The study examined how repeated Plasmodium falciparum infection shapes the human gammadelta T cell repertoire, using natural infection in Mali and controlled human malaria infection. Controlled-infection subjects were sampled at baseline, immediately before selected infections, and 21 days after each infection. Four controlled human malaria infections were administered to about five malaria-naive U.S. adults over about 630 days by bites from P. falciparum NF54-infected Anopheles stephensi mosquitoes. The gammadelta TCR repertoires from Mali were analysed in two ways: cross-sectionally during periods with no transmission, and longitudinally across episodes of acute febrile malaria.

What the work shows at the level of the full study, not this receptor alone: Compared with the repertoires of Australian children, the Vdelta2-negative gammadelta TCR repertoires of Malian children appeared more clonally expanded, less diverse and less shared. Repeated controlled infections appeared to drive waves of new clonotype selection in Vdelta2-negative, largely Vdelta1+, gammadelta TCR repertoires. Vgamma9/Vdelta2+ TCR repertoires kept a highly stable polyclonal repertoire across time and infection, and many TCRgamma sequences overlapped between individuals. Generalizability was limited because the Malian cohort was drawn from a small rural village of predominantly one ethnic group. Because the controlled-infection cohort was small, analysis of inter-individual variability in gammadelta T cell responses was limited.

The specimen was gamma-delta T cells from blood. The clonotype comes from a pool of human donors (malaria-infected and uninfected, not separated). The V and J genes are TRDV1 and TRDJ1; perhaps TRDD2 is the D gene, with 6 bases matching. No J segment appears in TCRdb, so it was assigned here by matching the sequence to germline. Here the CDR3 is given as CALGDAPSSLIHLIQYTDKLIF. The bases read TGTGCTCTCGGGGACGCCCCTTCTTCCTTAATCCACCTGATCCAGTACACCGATAAACTCATCTTT.